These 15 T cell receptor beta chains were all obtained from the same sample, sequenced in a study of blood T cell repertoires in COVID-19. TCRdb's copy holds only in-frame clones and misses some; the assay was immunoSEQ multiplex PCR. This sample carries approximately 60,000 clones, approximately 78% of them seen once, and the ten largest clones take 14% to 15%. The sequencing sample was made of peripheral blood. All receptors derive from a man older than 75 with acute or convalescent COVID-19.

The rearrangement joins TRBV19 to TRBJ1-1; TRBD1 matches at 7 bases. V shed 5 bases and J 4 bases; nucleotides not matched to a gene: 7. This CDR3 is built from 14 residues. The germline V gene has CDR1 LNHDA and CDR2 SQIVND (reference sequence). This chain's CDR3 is CASSSPDRITEAFF. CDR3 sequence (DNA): TGTGCCAGTAGTTCCCCGGACAGGATCACTGAAGCTTTCTTT. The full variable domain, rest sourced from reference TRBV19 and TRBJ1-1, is DGGITQSPKYLFRKEGQNVTLSCEQNLNHDAMYWYRQDPGQGLRLIYYSQIVNDFQKGDIAEGYSVSREKKESFPLTVTSAQKNPTAFYLCASSSPDRITEAFFGQGTRLTVV.

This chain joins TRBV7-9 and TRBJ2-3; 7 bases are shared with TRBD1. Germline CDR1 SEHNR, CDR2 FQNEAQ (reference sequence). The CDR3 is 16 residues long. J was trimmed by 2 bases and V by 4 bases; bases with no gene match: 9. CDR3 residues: CASSSPGQRFTDTQYF. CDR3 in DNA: TGTGCCAGCAGCTCACCGGGACAGCGTTTCACAGATACGCAGTATTTT.

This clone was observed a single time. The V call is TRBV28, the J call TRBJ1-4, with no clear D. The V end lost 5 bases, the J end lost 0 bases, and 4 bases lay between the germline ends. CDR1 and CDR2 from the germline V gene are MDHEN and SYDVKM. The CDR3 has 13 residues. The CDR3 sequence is CASSPTTNEKLFF. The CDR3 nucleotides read TGTGCCAGCAGTCCAACAACTAATGAAAAACTGTTTTTT.

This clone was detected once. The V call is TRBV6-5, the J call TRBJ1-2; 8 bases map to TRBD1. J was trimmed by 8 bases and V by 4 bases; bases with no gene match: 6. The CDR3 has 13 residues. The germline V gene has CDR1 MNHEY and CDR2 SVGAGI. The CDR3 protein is CASSSDRVWGYTF. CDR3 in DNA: TGTGCCAGCAGTTCGGACAGGGTATGGGGCTACACCTTC.

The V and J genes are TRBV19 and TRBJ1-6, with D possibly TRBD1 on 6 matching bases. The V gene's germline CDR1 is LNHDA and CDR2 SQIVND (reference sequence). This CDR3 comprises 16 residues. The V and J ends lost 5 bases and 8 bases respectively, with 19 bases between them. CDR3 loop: CASSSRAQGFDSPLHF. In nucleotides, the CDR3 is TGTGCCAGTAGTTCCCGCGCCCAGGGGTTTGATTCACCCCTCCACTTT.

CDR3: CSASPGRNYNSPLHF. CDR3 DNA: TGCAGTGCTAGTCCCGGGAGGAATTATAATTCACCCCTCCACTTT. V usage is TRBV20-1 and J usage is TRBJ1-6; D unresolved. Per germline, CDR1 DFQATT and CDR2 SNEGSKA (reference sequence). The CDR3 sequence is 15 residues long. The germline V and J ends were trimmed by 3 bases and 4 bases, with 13 bases remaining between them.

The CDR3 sequence is CASSQGLVSYEQYF. The CDR3 nucleotides read TGTGCCAGCAGCCAAGGACTAGTCTCCTACGAGCAGTACTTC. The genes are TRBV3-1 (or the pseudogene TRBV3-2) and TRBJ2-7, with D tentatively TRBD2 (6 bases). Germline V gene data show CDR1 as LGHDT and CDR2 as YNNKEL (reference sequence). This CDR3 contains 14 residues. Trimming took off 1 base at V and 0 bases at J, with 7 bases between the two ends.

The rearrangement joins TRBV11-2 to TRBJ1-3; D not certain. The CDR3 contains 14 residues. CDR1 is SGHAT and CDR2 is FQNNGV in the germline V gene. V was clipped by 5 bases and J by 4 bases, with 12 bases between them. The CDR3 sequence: CASSPSTGGNTIYF. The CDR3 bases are TGTGCCAGCAGCCCGTCCACGGGGGGAAACACCATATATTTT.

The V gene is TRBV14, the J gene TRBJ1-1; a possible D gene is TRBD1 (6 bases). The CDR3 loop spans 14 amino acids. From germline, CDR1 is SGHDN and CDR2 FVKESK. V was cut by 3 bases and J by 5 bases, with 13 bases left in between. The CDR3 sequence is CASSHLRGGTEAFF. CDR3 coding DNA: TGTGCCAGCAGCCACCTACGAGGGGGTACTGAAGCTTTCTTT.

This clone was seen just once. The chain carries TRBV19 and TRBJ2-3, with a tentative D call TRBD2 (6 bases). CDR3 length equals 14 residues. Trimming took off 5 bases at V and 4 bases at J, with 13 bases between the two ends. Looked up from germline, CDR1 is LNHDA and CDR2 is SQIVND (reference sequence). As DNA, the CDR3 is TGTGCCAGTAGTGGGAGGAGCGGCGCAGATACGCAGTATTTT. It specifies CASSGRSGADTQYF.

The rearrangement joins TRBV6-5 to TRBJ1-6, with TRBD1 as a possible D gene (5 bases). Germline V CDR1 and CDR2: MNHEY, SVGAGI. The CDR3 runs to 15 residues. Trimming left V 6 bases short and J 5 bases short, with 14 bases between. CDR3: CASSGGTFNNSPLHF. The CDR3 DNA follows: TGTGCCAGCAGCGGGGGGACTTTTAATAATTCACCCCTCCACTTT.

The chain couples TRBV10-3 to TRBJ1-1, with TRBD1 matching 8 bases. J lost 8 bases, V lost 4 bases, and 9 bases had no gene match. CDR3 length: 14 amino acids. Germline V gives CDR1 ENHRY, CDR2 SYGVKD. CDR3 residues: CAISGTGSGGEAFF. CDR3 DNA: TGTGCCATCAGTGGGACAGGGTCTGGGGGGGAAGCTTTCTTT.

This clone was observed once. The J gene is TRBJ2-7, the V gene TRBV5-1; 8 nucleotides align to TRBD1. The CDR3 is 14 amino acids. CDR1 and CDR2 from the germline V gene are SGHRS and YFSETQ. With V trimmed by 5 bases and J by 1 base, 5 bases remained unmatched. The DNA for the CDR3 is TGCGCCAGCAGAAGGACAGGGTCTTCCTACGAGCAGTACTTC. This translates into CASRRTGSSYEQYF.

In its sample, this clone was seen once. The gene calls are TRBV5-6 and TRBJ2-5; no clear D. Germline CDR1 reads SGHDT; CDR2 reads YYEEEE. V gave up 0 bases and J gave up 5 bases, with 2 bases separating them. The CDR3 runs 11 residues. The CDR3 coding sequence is TGTGCCAGCAGCTTGGCGGAGACCCAGTACTTC. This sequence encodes CASSLAETQYF.

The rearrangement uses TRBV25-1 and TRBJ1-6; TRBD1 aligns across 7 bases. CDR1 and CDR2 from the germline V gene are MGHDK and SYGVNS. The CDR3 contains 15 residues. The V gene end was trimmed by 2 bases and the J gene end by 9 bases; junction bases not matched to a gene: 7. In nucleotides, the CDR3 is TGTGCCAGCAGTGAACCGGCAGGGGGTAGTTCACCCCTCCACTTT. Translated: CASSEPAGGSSPLHF. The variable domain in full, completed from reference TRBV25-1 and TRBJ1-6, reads EADIYQTPRYLVIGTGKKITLECSQTMGHDKMYWYQQDPGMELHLIHYSYGVNSTEKGDLSSESTVSRIRTEHFPLTLESARPSHTSQYLCASSEPAGGSSPLHFGNGTRLTVT.